The rows below give T cell receptor beta chains drawn from one sample of a study of blood T cell repertoires in COVID-19. Profiling relied on immunoSEQ multiplex PCR, and the TCRdb table lists in-frame clones only, not all of them. The sample yields a few hundred thousand clones, roughly 85% seen once. The specimen sequenced was PBMCs or T cells enriched from blood (not recorded which). All receptors come from a woman in her 40s who had recovered from COVID-19. Both conserved end residues are trimmed from each CDR3. Fields, in order: V gene, J gene, D gene, CDR3 protein. D genes are given only for firm matches.

v_call: TRBV6-5; j_call: TRBJ2-1; d_call: TRBD2; cdr3_aa: ASSLAGTSYNEQF
v_call: TRBV30; j_call: TRBJ1-4; d_call: TRBD1; cdr3_aa: AWSVHRGSTNEKLF
v_call: TRBV19; j_call: TRBJ1-1; d_call: -; cdr3_aa: ASSSQGQNTEAF
v_call: TRBV7-2; j_call: TRBJ1-1; d_call: -; cdr3_aa: ASGARWNTEAF
v_call: TRBV28; j_call: TRBJ1-5; d_call: -; cdr3_aa: ASSLLTRTQH
v_call: TRBV28; j_call: TRBJ2-4; d_call: TRBD2; cdr3_aa: ASSPGLAGGLNIQY
v_call: TRBV5-1; j_call: TRBJ1-3; d_call: -; cdr3_aa: ASSFQGAGAGNTIY
v_call: TRBV7-8; j_call: TRBJ2-7; d_call: TRBD1; cdr3_aa: ASSQGQGPPYEQY
v_call: TRBV28; j_call: TRBJ1-1; d_call: -; cdr3_aa: ASTTGGTGKRTEAF
v_call: TRBV3-1/TRBV3-2; j_call: TRBJ2-7; d_call: -; cdr3_aa: ASSQSLLYEQY
v_call: TRBV5-3; j_call: TRBJ2-3; d_call: TRBD2; cdr3_aa: ARSPRGRETSGGEGRGTDTQY
v_call: TRBV9; j_call: TRBJ1-2; d_call: TRBD1; cdr3_aa: ASSVGTTGGPNYGYT
v_call: TRBV27; j_call: TRBJ2-3; d_call: -; cdr3_aa: ASSFRRSMDTQY
v_call: TRBV27; j_call: TRBJ1-1; d_call: -; cdr3_aa: ASSFGGGGNTEAF
v_call: TRBV19; j_call: TRBJ2-3; d_call: -; cdr3_aa: ASSIRGRADTQY
v_call: TRBV20-1; j_call: TRBJ2-5; d_call: TRBD2; cdr3_aa: SASNLAGPGTQY
v_call: TRBV18; j_call: TRBJ2-5; d_call: TRBD1; cdr3_aa: ASSPGQVQETQY
v_call: TRBV7-9; j_call: TRBJ2-5; d_call: TRBD1; cdr3_aa: ASSRTGETQY
v_call: TRBV7-9; j_call: TRBJ1-1; d_call: -; cdr3_aa: ASSRDMNTEAF
v_call: TRBV28; j_call: TRBJ2-3; d_call: TRBD1; cdr3_aa: ASSKGGTGVLDTQY
v_call: TRBV27; j_call: TRBJ2-3; d_call: TRBD1; cdr3_aa: ASSSWGTGQTDTQY
v_call: TRBV6-1; j_call: TRBJ1-4; d_call: -; cdr3_aa: ASSEQGRGEKLF
v_call: TRBV9; j_call: TRBJ1-1; d_call: -; cdr3_aa: ASSRGSKNTEAF
v_call: TRBV4-1; j_call: TRBJ1-1; d_call: -; cdr3_aa: ASSQDRVLYGANTEAF
v_call: TRBV2; j_call: TRBJ1-2; d_call: -; cdr3_aa: ASIMGTNYGYT
v_call: TRBV5-4; j_call: TRBJ1-3; d_call: -; cdr3_aa: ASSDHHPGASPVSGNTIY
v_call: TRBV11-2; j_call: TRBJ1-5; d_call: -; cdr3_aa: ASSLTTGQPQH
v_call: TRBV12-3/TRBV12-4; j_call: TRBJ2-7; d_call: -; cdr3_aa: ASSFGGPRWH
v_call: TRBV15; j_call: TRBJ1-2; d_call: TRBD1; cdr3_aa: ATSRGQGYKNGYT